In its sample, the clone carrying this T cell receptor (beta chain) was seen a few times. Its specificity is unknown. The data stem from a study of T cell repertoires in cytomegalovirus infection. Germline CDR1 LGHNA, CDR2 YNFKEQ. Trimming left V 3 bases short and J 0 bases short, with 23 bases between. The CDR3 runs to 19 residues. MiXCR, run by TCRdb on the reads, gives a single entry per CDR3 protein. The repertoire holds 900,000 to 950,000 distinct CDR3 sequences, approximately 31% seen once, with roughly 12% in the top ten. Source: cultured CD8+ T cells from PBMCs, taken from culture after CMV antigen stimulation. The TCR sequence derives from a human donor in good health (CMV status not recorded). Some clones in this sample may be carry-over from other donors' samples. The V gene is TRBV4-2, the J gene TRBJ1-1; D remains ambiguous. The CDR3 nucleotides read TGTGCCAGCAGCCAGGTAGATAGAATAGTAGGTGAGTTGAACACTGAAGCTTTCTTT. Its protein product is CASSQVDRIVGELNTEAFF.